The rows below give T cell receptor beta chains drawn from one sample of a study of shared clonotypes between healthy human individuals. Sequencing used immunoSEQ multiplex PCR; TCRdb keeps in-frame clones, though not all of them. The sample consists of roughly 2.1 million clones, just over 90% of them appearing once. The sample taken for sequencing was naive CD8+ T cells from PBMCs. Receptors originate from a man aged 18 to 30 in good health. Some clones in this sample may be carry-over from other donors' samples. CDR3s include the opening cysteine and the closing phenylalanine or tryptophan. Each record gives: clone size, J gene, V gene, D gene, CDR3 protein, CDR3 DNA. A D gene is named only where the DNA matches it firmly. Size is stated for part of the rows, as once, few or many counts, or as a class when the clone is expanded.

clone_size: -; j_call: TRBJ1-1; v_call: TRBV19; d_call: -; cdr3_aa: CASSIGVMNTEAFF; cdr3_nt: TGTGCCAGTAGTATTGGGGTCATGAACACTGAAGCTTTCTTT
clone_size: -; j_call: TRBJ2-1; v_call: TRBV5-1; d_call: -; cdr3_aa: CASSLALGRAVQFF; cdr3_nt: TGCGCCAGCAGCTTGGCCCTTGGTAGGGCGGTGCAGTTCTTC
clone_size: -; j_call: TRBJ2-1; v_call: TRBV27; d_call: TRBD2; cdr3_aa: CASSSGLVPYNEQFF; cdr3_nt: TGTGCCAGCAGTTCTGGACTAGTCCCCTACAATGAGCAGTTCTTC
clone_size: -; j_call: TRBJ1-5; v_call: TRBV27; d_call: -; cdr3_aa: CASSPAQLANQPQHF; cdr3_nt: TGTGCCAGCAGTCCCGCCCAGTTAGCAAATCAGCCCCAGCATTTT
clone_size: -; j_call: TRBJ2-5; v_call: TRBV4-1; d_call: TRBD2; cdr3_aa: CASSPLAGPKETQYF; cdr3_nt: TGCGCCAGCAGCCCCTTAGCGGGACCCAAAGAGACCCAGTACTTC
clone_size: -; j_call: TRBJ1-5; v_call: TRBV27; d_call: -; cdr3_aa: CASSLGHNQPQHF; cdr3_nt: TGTGCCAGCAGTTTGGGGCACAATCAGCCCCAGCATTTT
clone_size: once; j_call: TRBJ2-2; v_call: TRBV4-3; d_call: TRBD1; cdr3_aa: CASSQDFRGHGELFF; cdr3_nt: TGCGCCAGCAGCCAAGATTTCAGGGGGCACGGGGAGCTGTTTTTT
clone_size: -; j_call: TRBJ2-6; v_call: TRBV4-3; d_call: -; cdr3_aa: CASSQDFGPPRGANVLTF; cdr3_nt: TGCGCCAGCAGCCAAGATTTTGGGCCCCCCAGGGGGGCCAACGTCCTGACTTTC
clone_size: once; j_call: TRBJ2-3; v_call: TRBV27; d_call: TRBD2; cdr3_aa: CASSQGLAGEGTQYF; cdr3_nt: TGTGCCAGCAGTCAAGGACTAGCGGGAGAAGGTACGCAGTATTTT
clone_size: -; j_call: TRBJ2-7; v_call: TRBV25-1; d_call: -; cdr3_aa: CASSEFYLSYEQYF; cdr3_nt: TGTGCCAGCAGTGAGTTCTATCTCTCCTACGAGCAGTACTTC
clone_size: -; j_call: TRBJ2-5; v_call: TRBV18; d_call: -; cdr3_aa: CASSDSYLETQYF; cdr3_nt: TGTGCCAGCTCTGATTCTTATCTAGAGACCCAGTACTTC
clone_size: -; j_call: TRBJ1-5; v_call: TRBV28; d_call: -; cdr3_aa: CASRPLETHQPQHF; cdr3_nt: TGTGCCAGCAGACCACTCGAGACACATCAGCCCCAGCATTTT
clone_size: -; j_call: TRBJ2-1; v_call: TRBV6-1; d_call: TRBD2; cdr3_aa: CASLGTSDNEQFF; cdr3_nt: TGTGCCAGCCTTGGGACTAGCGATAATGAGCAGTTCTTC
clone_size: -; j_call: TRBJ1-5; v_call: TRBV6-1; d_call: -; cdr3_aa: CASSVLKPQPQHF; cdr3_nt: TGTGCCAGCAGTGTCCTGAAGCCCCAGCCCCAGCATTTT
clone_size: few; j_call: TRBJ1-1; v_call: TRBV19; d_call: -; cdr3_aa: CASSGANTEAFF; cdr3_nt: TGTGCCAGTAGTGGAGCCAACACTGAAGCTTTCTTT
clone_size: -; j_call: TRBJ2-7; v_call: TRBV7-2; d_call: TRBD1; cdr3_aa: CASRTRDRGVEQYF; cdr3_nt: TGTGCCAGCAGAACCCGGGACAGGGGTGTCGAGCAGTACTTC
clone_size: -; j_call: TRBJ1-1; v_call: TRBV5-1; d_call: TRBD1; cdr3_aa: CASSLVQGAGSTEAFF; cdr3_nt: TGCGCCAGCAGCTTGGTACAGGGGGCAGGGAGCACTGAAGCTTTCTTT
clone_size: -; j_call: TRBJ1-2; v_call: TRBV18; d_call: TRBD1; cdr3_aa: CASSPSRGPPNYGYTF; cdr3_nt: TGTGCCAGCTCACCATCCAGGGGGCCCCCTAACTATGGCTACACCTTC
clone_size: -; j_call: TRBJ1-3; v_call: TRBV9; d_call: TRBD1; cdr3_aa: CASSGNRGGNTIYF; cdr3_nt: TGTGCCAGCAGTGGTAACAGGGGGGGAAACACCATATATTTT
clone_size: -; j_call: TRBJ1-5; v_call: TRBV6-1; d_call: -; cdr3_aa: CASTLEVGTHQPQHF; cdr3_nt: TGTGCCAGCACCCTGGAAGTGGGGACTCATCAGCCCCAGCATTTT
clone_size: -; j_call: TRBJ2-5; v_call: TRBV27; d_call: -; cdr3_aa: CASSFRQNQETQYF; cdr3_nt: TGTGCCAGCAGTTTCCGGCAAAACCAAGAGACCCAGTACTTC
clone_size: -; j_call: TRBJ2-7; v_call: TRBV28; d_call: -; cdr3_aa: CASRLGDGSSTEQYF; cdr3_nt: TGTGCCAGCAGATTGGGGGACGGATCTTCGACCGAGCAGTACTTC
clone_size: -; j_call: TRBJ2-2; v_call: TRBV7-6; d_call: TRBD1; cdr3_aa: CASGQGAQGLLFF; cdr3_nt: TGTGCCAGCGGGCAGGGGGCGCAAGGTCTTCTGTTTTTT
clone_size: -; j_call: TRBJ1-5; v_call: TRBV19; d_call: -; cdr3_aa: CASSIGYNQPQHF; cdr3_nt: TGTGCCAGTAGTATTGGTTATAATCAGCCCCAGCATTTT
clone_size: -; j_call: TRBJ2-7; v_call: TRBV15; d_call: TRBD2; cdr3_aa: CATSSYSGAGSEQYF; cdr3_nt: TGTGCCACCAGCAGTTATAGCGGGGCCGGCTCGGAGCAGTACTTC
clone_size: -; j_call: TRBJ1-2; v_call: TRBV5-4; d_call: -; cdr3_aa: CASSFPLEGKYGYTF; cdr3_nt: TGTGCCAGCAGCTTTCCACTGGAGGGAAAATATGGCTACACCTTC
clone_size: -; j_call: TRBJ2-1; v_call: TRBV15; d_call: -; cdr3_aa: CATSSKQRRSSYNEQFF; cdr3_nt: TGTGCCACCAGCAGTAAACAGCGGAGGAGCTCCTACAATGAGCAGTTCTTC
clone_size: -; j_call: TRBJ2-4; v_call: TRBV7-9; d_call: TRBD2; cdr3_aa: CASSPTSGGTFLAKNIQYF; cdr3_nt: TGTGCCAGCAGCCCAACTAGCGGGGGAACCTTCCTAGCCAAAAACATTCAGTACTTC
clone_size: once; j_call: TRBJ2-6; v_call: TRBV19; d_call: -; cdr3_aa: CASSPEESPEANVLTF; cdr3_nt: TGTGCCAGTAGCCCTGAGGAGTCCCCGGAGGCCAACGTCCTGACTTTC
clone_size: -; j_call: TRBJ2-1; v_call: TRBV9; d_call: TRBD2; cdr3_aa: CASSVKGAGGPNEQFF; cdr3_nt: TGTGCCAGCAGCGTCAAGGGGGCGGGAGGGCCAAATGAGCAGTTCTTC
clone_size: -; j_call: TRBJ2-6; v_call: TRBV9; d_call: -; cdr3_aa: CASSVGDIPSGANVLTF; cdr3_nt: TGTGCCAGCAGCGTAGGGGACATACCCTCTGGGGCCAACGTCCTGACTTTC
clone_size: -; j_call: TRBJ2-1; v_call: TRBV19; d_call: -; cdr3_aa: CASSANSVGEQFF; cdr3_nt: TGTGCCAGTAGTGCCAATTCCGTGGGGGAGCAGTTCTTC
clone_size: -; j_call: TRBJ1-2; v_call: TRBV27; d_call: -; cdr3_aa: CASSLSEGDTNYGYTF; cdr3_nt: TGTGCCAGCAGTTTATCGGAAGGGGATACTAACTATGGCTACACCTTC
clone_size: once; j_call: TRBJ2-3; v_call: TRBV7-7; d_call: -; cdr3_aa: CASSLLAGTTDTQYF; cdr3_nt: TGTGCCAGCAGCTTACTGGCAGGGACCACAGATACGCAGTATTTT
clone_size: -; j_call: TRBJ1-1; v_call: TRBV2; d_call: -; cdr3_aa: CARGFPEAFF; cdr3_nt: TGTGCCAGGGGGTTCCCTGAAGCTTTCTTT
clone_size: -; j_call: TRBJ2-3; v_call: TRBV7-9; d_call: -; cdr3_aa: CASSASRDTEHF; cdr3_nt: TGTGCCAGCAGCGCTAGCCGGGACACGGAACATTTT
clone_size: -; j_call: TRBJ2-4; v_call: TRBV27; d_call: TRBD1; cdr3_aa: CASSMTGGYENIQYF; cdr3_nt: TGTGCCAGCAGTATGACAGGGGGGTATGAAAACATTCAGTACTTC
clone_size: -; j_call: TRBJ2-1; v_call: TRBV7-3; d_call: TRBD2; cdr3_aa: CASSSGRSSYNEQFF; cdr3_nt: TGTGCCAGCAGCTCCGGGAGGTCCTCCTACAATGAGCAGTTCTTC
clone_size: -; j_call: TRBJ2-7; v_call: TRBV27; d_call: TRBD1; cdr3_aa: CASSNGATGDYEQYF; cdr3_nt: TGTGCCAGCAGCAACGGAGCGACAGGGGACTACGAGCAGTACTTC
clone_size: -; j_call: TRBJ2-7; v_call: TRBV29-1; d_call: -; cdr3_aa: CSVEFAGSYEQYF; cdr3_nt: TGCAGCGTTGAATTTGCGGGATCCTACGAGCAGTACTTC
clone_size: -; j_call: TRBJ2-1; v_call: TRBV11-3; d_call: TRBD2; cdr3_aa: CASSGGLAGEQFF; cdr3_nt: TGTGCCAGCAGCGGAGGACTAGCAGGTGAGCAGTTCTTC
clone_size: once; j_call: TRBJ2-3; v_call: TRBV25-1; d_call: -; cdr3_aa: CASSEYVSPEADTQYF; cdr3_nt: TGTGCCAGCAGTGAATATGTCAGCCCGGAGGCAGATACGCAGTATTTT
clone_size: -; j_call: TRBJ1-5; v_call: TRBV19; d_call: TRBD1; cdr3_aa: CASSRDREGYSNQPQHF; cdr3_nt: TGTGCCAGTAGTCGGGACAGGGAGGGGTATAGCAATCAGCCCCAGCATTTT